This TCR beta chain stems from a study of cytomegalovirus exposure and HLA in healthy donors (dated by TCRdb to about 2017). About the investigation overall: According to an earlier analysis of several hundred of the donors, about 179 million T cells yielded roughly 110 million unique TCR beta sequences and roughly 280 Gb of sequence data. An early release that covered several hundred HLA-typed donors contained approximately 300 gigabases of sequencing data and about 84 million unique TCR sequences. Rather than drawing on any new phenotypic data, the later analysis identified candidate immune exposures from TCR beta sequences and the way those sequences occurred across donors. A later genetic analysis took genome-wide SNP genotypes for about three fifths of the 666 donors and used that subset as a discovery cohort. To predict cytomegalovirus infection status, the study combined high-throughput TCR immunosequencing, statistical association of individual TCRs with disease status, and machine learning. To study patterns of TCR occurrence, a later analysis re-analyzed previously published TCR beta repertoires from more than 550 donors and added high-resolution HLA genotyping. Typing coverage varied by locus: roughly 629-640 donors for A, B, C, DRB1 and DQB1; approximately 500 for DQA1; approximately 570 for DPA1; some 470 for DPB1. Both class I and class II loci were covered by HLA typing, at four-digit resolution. Every repertoire in the discovery cohort had been generated on one and the same sequencing platform. To decide whether each TCR beta V gene segment behaved as functional or pseudogenic, an earlier analysis of some 600 of the donors relied on high-throughput TCR beta sequencing. On average, about 200,000 unique TCR beta nucleotide sequences were sequenced per donor among some 430 genotyped donors of the cohort, with roughly 20% of those sequences being non-productive. The T cell repertoires of about 700 subjects were profiled by immunosequencing and related to cytomegalovirus serostatus. Roughly five DR-DQ haplotypes were handled as single units for association and clustering because linkage in the cohort was strong. The study aimed to test whether signatures of past pathogen exposure could be identified by cataloging public T cell receptors. The genetic ancestry cluster associated with self-reported Caucasian donors included about four fifths of the 398 genotyped donors. Along with the roughly 610-subject first cohort, a separate validation cohort of around 120 different subjects was used. Donor age, sex, ethnicity and CMV serostatus were compiled together with the repertoire data. Broad study findings and their caveats: In a later analysis, the rate of TCR association differed among HLA loci, with DRB1 alleles having the most associated TCRs and HLA-C alleles having the fewest. The authors suggested that the approach could potentially be generalized to other disease states and immunological phenotypes. Several of the top co-occurrence clusters appeared to be linked to parvovirus B19, influenza, CMV and Epstein-Barr virus, according to a later analysis. A few of the identified cytomegalovirus-associated TCR beta chains were confirmed in vitro to be specific for cytomegalovirus antigens. The only immune exposure information available for the cohort was CMV serostatus. The cohort was sequenced for TCR beta chains only, and without alpha or paired-chain data the features that could be detected were limited. The classifier was reported to diagnose cytomegalovirus status with high specificity and sensitivity in both the original cohort and the validation cohort. In an earlier analysis of more than 450 of the donors, most TCR beta V segments were observed in productive rearrangements about 87% or about 30% of the time, broadly matching IMGT annotations. Linkage disequilibrium might explain the correlated functional status among segregating V segments, but an unknown experimental factor could not be ruled out. A total of fewer than 200 TCR beta chains were listed by the study as associated with cytomegalovirus. According to a later analysis, most CMV-associated TCR beta chains appeared to be HLA-restricted, and the HLA associations seemed to be driven largely by CMV exposure. Some IMGT-functional V segments, including TRBV6-2 and TRBV6-3, could not be told apart with the 87-base-pair reads, so those segments were excluded. A later genetic analysis reported fewer N-insertions in productive TCRs among donors in an Asian-associated ancestry cluster than the approximately 670-donor mean. In a later analysis, 16,951 TCR beta sequences were associated with specific HLA alleles at a false discovery rate of 0.05. The sequencing pipeline was judged likely to have produced a cluster of highly shared sequence variants as a technical artifact. Sequencing depth was assumed to be roughly uniform across donors in the presence/absence analyses, though that assumption may not hold. When HLA alleles, especially DR and DQ, strongly co-occurred, TCR associations were difficult to assign to individual alleles. A later genetic analysis associated a missense DCLRE1C variant with V-gene and J-gene trimming of TCR beta chains, and an independent cohort replicated the association. In a later analysis, HLA-associated TCR beta chains were found to be more clonally expanded and to have lower generation probabilities than equally common non-associated chains. Because counts were too low, 15 to 20 rarely observed V segments, including chromosome 9 orphons, were left out of the earlier analysis of 500 to 650 of the donors. A further reported finding was that TCR beta sequences accurately predicted the HLA-A and HLA-B alleles for most subjects in the first cohort. Most TCR sequences were seen in very few donors, while some public TCRs were found in many individuals. Because HLA typing was missing for some donors at each locus, association tests included only the typed subset.

Receptor amplification or capture employed the immunoSEQ multiplex PCR assay. A mixture of 60 forward primers for TCR Vbeta segments and 13 reverse primers for TCR Jbeta segments was used in the multiplex PCR. The CDR3 region of rearranged TCR beta genes was amplified from genomic DNA by a multiplex PCR assay. Amplified TCR beta libraries were sequenced as 87-base-pair reads on the Illumina HiSeq System. Processing in the source paper ran as follows. A later analysis counted some 74 million unique TCR beta chains across the 550 to 800 repertoires, and approximately 11 million of these chains were shared by at least two donors. Raw reads were error-corrected and collapsed into unique sequences with a nearest-neighbor algorithm that merged closely related sequences to remove PCR and sequencing errors. To assign V, D and J gene segments, CDR3 sequences were aligned to IMGT reference sequences. For a sequence to be retained, at least a six-nucleotide match to both a V gene segment and a J gene segment was required. Rearrangements were classified as productive when the CDR3 lacked stop codons and remained in frame with V and J, and all other rearrangements were classified as non-productive. CDR3 was defined according to IMGT convention as the region running from the second conserved V-encoded cysteine to the conserved J-encoded phenylalanine. Sequences without an unambiguous match to a single V gene segment were excluded from the earlier analysis of several hundred of the donors. An earlier analysis of 500 to 600 of the donors classified V segments as functional when productive rearrangements were above 56.7% and as segregating when the standard deviation between donors was above 5%. To diagnose cytomegalovirus status from the catalog of TCR beta chain sequences, a statistical classification framework was built. A later analysis assigned V and J genes by comparing TCR nucleotide sequences with IMGT/GENE-DB human TR gene sequences. In a later analysis, CDR3 sequences and most-parsimonious VDJ recombination scenarios were assigned using the TCRdist pipeline. In a later analysis, every TCR beta chain was defined by the combination of its CDR3 amino acid sequence and its V-gene family, and reads without a unique V-gene family were dropped. To address suspected cross-contamination and a sequencing artifact, a later analysis removed 592 highly shared, low-generation-probability nucleotide sequences. For each public chain, a later analysis derived a clonal expansion index from normalized ranks of inferred template counts within each repertoire. In a later analysis, generation probabilities were computed with a VDJ recombination model fitted to out-of-frame rearrangements, and the resulting probabilities were checked against IGoR. In a later analysis, hypergeometric tests were used to score TCR-TCR, TCR-HLA and TCR-CMV co-occurrence, with a repertoire-size bias correction applied to TCR pairs. A later analysis estimated false discovery rates by permuting HLA or CMV assignments 20 times. In a later analysis, co-occurring TCRs were grouped using DBSCAN, with TCRdist sequence similarity added in when clustering inside HLA-allele-positive subsets. Repertoires with fewer than 30,000 or more than 120,000 public chains were left out of co-occurrence clustering, as were about 5 repertoires with anomalous nucleotide sharing. TCRdb holds this immuneACCESS table with in-frame rearrangements only. Some clones are missing; in checked studies, unresolved V genes explain under half, and the rest has no known cause. V, J and clone size are taken as reported in that table, and D and trimming were inferred from the DNA itself. Recorded for this sample are approximately 220,000 clones; 76% of them occurred a single time. 0.6% to 0.7% of the sample is held by the ten biggest clonotypes.

The CDR3 numbers 13 residues from cysteine through phenylalanine. CDR3 DNA only is kept here, 39 bases in frame from base 1. For this chain, trimming is 4 bases at the V end and 6 bases at the J end, and the number of junction bases without a gene match is 4. Reading the germline V gene (reference sequence) gives CDR1 LNHDA and CDR2 SQIVND. The cohort comprised fewer than 700 healthy bone marrow donors. All cohort members were sampled while nominally healthy, although unrecorded immune exposures were likely present. The donor was CMV seronegative and was included in the group of around 320 seronegative cohort members. A peripheral blood sample was collected from each donor, and TCR beta sequencing was performed on peripheral blood mononuclear cells. The Qiagen DNeasy Blood Extraction Kit was used to extract genomic DNA from the blood cell samples. Turning to this clone: The target of this receptor is not known. Within one base of it there is no much larger clone, and no base qualities were kept.

Sequenced: PBMCs. The rearranged chain carries TRBV19 and TRBJ2-5; TRBD1 matches 8 bases in the middle. This TCR was sampled from a man aged 18 to 30 in good health and CMV-seronegative. The CDR3 region has the sequence CASSTGQGQTQYF. The DNA sequence follows: TGTGCCAGTAGTACAGGACAGGGCCAGACCCAGTACTTC. Supplemented by the reference TRBV19 and TRBJ2-5 proteins around the CDR3, the complete variable domain is DGGITQSPKYLFRKEGQNVTLSCEQNLNHDAMYWYRQDPGQGLRLIYYSQIVNDFQKGDIAEGYSVSREKKESFPLTVTSAQKNPTAFYLCASSTGQGQTQYFGPGTRLLVL.